A single sample is the source of the 11 T cell receptor beta chains below, sequenced in a study of T cell clones after liver transplantation. Sequencing used immunoSEQ multiplex PCR; TCRdb keeps in-frame clones, though not all of them. The table shows 55,000 to 80,000 clones, with roughly 90% occurring only once. Sample: CD4+ T cells from blood, taken before liver transplant. Receptors were obtained from a human donor who received a liver transplant.

The rearrangement links TRBV18 to TRBJ2-3; TRBD2 matches 9 bases. The V segment lost 4 bases and the J segment 1 base; nucleotides outside the gene matches: 0. The length of the CDR3 is 14 residues. Germline loops: CDR1 KGHSH, CDR2 LQKENI. The CDR3 nucleotides are TGTGCCAGCTCACTAGCGGGAGGCACAGATACGCAGTATTTT. The encoded protein is CASSLAGGTDTQYF.

The chain is built from TRBV2 and TRBJ1-5, with a possible D match to TRBD1 (5 bases). This CDR3 is 12 amino acids long. V lost 8 bases and J lost 5, with 10 bases in between. Germline V gene sequence: CDR1 SNHLY, CDR2 FYNNEI. The CDR3 DNA reads as TGTGCCAGCGCAGGGACCGATCAGCCCCAGCATTTT. Encoded protein: CASAGTDQPQHF. The whole variable domain, filled in from reference TRBV2 and TRBJ1-5, reads EPEVTQTPSHQVTQMGQEVILRCVPISNHLYFYWYRQILGQKVEFLVSFYNNEISEKSEIFDDQFSVERPDGSNFTLKIRSTKLEDSAMYFCASAGTDQPQHFGDGTRLSIL.

The chain recombines TRBV7-2 with TRBJ2-1; 10 bases fit TRBD2. With 5 bases clipped from V and 0 bases from J, the junction kept 1 base outside the gene matches. The CDR3 covers 15 residues. In germline, CDR1 is SGHTA, CDR2 FQGNSA. The CDR3 is CASSRTSGSYNEQFF. The CDR3 nucleotides are TGTGCCAGCAGCAGGACTAGCGGCTCCTACAATGAGCAGTTCTTC.

The rearrangement uses TRBV5-1 and TRBJ2-1; D is ambiguous. Germline V gene sequence: CDR1 SGHRS, CDR2 YFSETQ. V was trimmed by 3 bases and J by 6 bases, leaving 10 bases between them. The CDR3 runs 13 residues. The CDR3, as DNA: TGCGCCAGCAGCTCAACCGTCGGCAATGAGCAGTTCTTC. It is translated as CASSSTVGNEQFF.

This sequence joins TRBV5-1 and TRBJ2-5, with TRBD2 matching over 12 bases. The J call may not be correct, given that the DNA end is closer to TRBJ2-7. Germline lookup yields CDR1 SGHRS and CDR2 YFSETQ. The CDR3 loop spans 17 amino acids. Here the CDR3 reads CASSSLAGGLSSYEQYF. The CDR3 DNA is TGCGCCAGCAGCTCACTAGCGGGAGGCCTCTCCTCGTACGAGCAGTACTTC.

The sample holds a few counts of this clone. The CDR3 DNA reads as TGCAGCGTTGCTGACAGGGGGAATCAGCCCCAGCATTTT. It is translated as CSVADRGNQPQHF. This chain uses TRBV29-1 with TRBJ1-5, with 9 nucleotides matching TRBD1. This CDR3 contains 13 residues. Germline V gene sequence: CDR1 SQVTM, CDR2 ANQGSEA. V shed 4 bases, J shed 4 bases, and the junction held 2 bases outside the gene matches.

V is TRBV28 and J is TRBJ2-5; D uncertain. The CDR3 has 15 amino acids. Trimming pared 3 bases from V and 1 base from J, leaving 12 bases between. Germline assignment: CDR1 MDHEN and CDR2 SYDVKM. The DNA for the CDR3 is TGTGCCAGCAGTTTTAGTGGACCGAGCCAAGAGACCCAGTACTTC. It yields the protein CASSFSGPSQETQYF. The full variable domain, rest sourced from reference TRBV28 and TRBJ2-5, is DVKVTQSSRYLVKRTGEKVFLECVQDMDHENMFWYRQDPGLGLRLIYFSYDVKMKEKGDIPEGYSVSREKKERFSLILESASTNQTSMYLCASSFSGPSQETQYFGPGTRLLVL.

This rearrangement joins TRBV9 to TRBJ1-1; D is perhaps TRBD1 (6 bases). V was trimmed by 1 base and J by 2 bases, leaving 15 bases between them. The CDR3 has 16 residues. Per germline, CDR1 SGDLS and CDR2 YYNGEE. CDR3 loop: CASSVTGTPVNTEAFF. The DNA of the CDR3 is TGTGCCAGCAGCGTAACCGGGACACCGGTTAACACTGAAGCTTTCTTT.

This chain uses TRBV11-2 with TRBJ2-2; 8 bases map to TRBD1. CDR3 length: 14 residues. Germline CDR1 and CDR2: SGHAT and FQNNGV. After removal of 6 bases from V and 2 bases from J, the junction contained 2 bases not matched to a gene. The CDR3: CASRGQANTGELFF. Written as DNA, the CDR3 is TGTGCCAGCAGGGGACAGGCTAACACCGGGGAGCTGTTTTTT. Filled out from reference TRBV11-2 and TRBJ2-2, the complete variable domain reads EAGVAQSPRYKIIEKRQSVAFWCNPISGHATLYWYQQILGQGPKLLIQFQNNGVVDDSQLPKDRFSAERLKGVDSTLKIQPAKLEDSAVYLCASRGQANTGELFFGEGSRLTVL.

This chain joins TRBV19 and TRBJ2-1, with a possible D match to TRBD2 (6 bases). In germline, CDR1 is LNHDA, CDR2 SQIVND (reference sequence). This CDR3 has 15 amino acids. The V gene lost 2 bases and the J gene lost 3 bases, with 11 bases spanning the gap. In DNA form, the CDR3 reads TGTGCCAGTAGTATACGGGTTAGCGGCTACAATGAGCAGTTCTTC. Encoded protein: CASSIRVSGYNEQFF.

The chain is built from TRBV30 and TRBJ2-1; TRBD2 matches 9 bases. The germline gives CDR1 GTSNPN, CDR2 SVGIG (reference sequence). The CDR3 spans 14 residues. J lost 4 bases, V lost 1 base, and 2 bases had no gene match. CDR3 sequence reads: CAWSAAGGYNEQFF. The CDR3 coding sequence is TGTGCCTGGAGTGCAGCGGGAGGTTACAATGAGCAGTTCTTC.